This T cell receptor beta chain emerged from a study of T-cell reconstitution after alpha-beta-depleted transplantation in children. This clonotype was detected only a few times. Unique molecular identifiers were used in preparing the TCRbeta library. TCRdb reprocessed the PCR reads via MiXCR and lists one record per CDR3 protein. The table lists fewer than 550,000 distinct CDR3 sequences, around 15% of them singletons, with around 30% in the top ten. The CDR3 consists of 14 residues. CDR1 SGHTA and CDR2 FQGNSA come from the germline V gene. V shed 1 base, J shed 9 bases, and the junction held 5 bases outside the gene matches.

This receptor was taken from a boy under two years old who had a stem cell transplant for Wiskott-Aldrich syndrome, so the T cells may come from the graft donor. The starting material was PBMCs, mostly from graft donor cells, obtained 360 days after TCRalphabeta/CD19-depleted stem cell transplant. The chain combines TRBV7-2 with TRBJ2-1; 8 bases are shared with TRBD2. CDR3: CASSLDGRAPEQFF. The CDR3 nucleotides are TGTGCCAGCAGCTTAGACGGGAGGGCCCCTGAGCAGTTCTTC.